This T cell receptor beta chain is drawn from a study of blood T cell repertoires in COVID-19. Study context: Sample material is recorded as cDNA or gDNA derived from T cells, B-cell-depleted T cells, or PBMCs.

The assay was immunoSEQ multiplex PCR, and TCRdb's table has in-frame clones only and misses some. The sample has around 220,000 clones, roughly 87% seen once; the top ten hold about 6%. V lost 3 bases to trimming and J lost 4 bases, with 17 bases between them. This CDR3 spans 16 amino acids. Germline CDR1 SGHVS, CDR2 FQNEAQ. Participant-given clinical history determined each cohort assignment. Source material: PBMCs or T cells enriched from blood (not recorded which). This sequence was found in a woman under 40 with acute COVID-19. The chain recombines TRBV7-8 with TRBJ2-3; D might be TRBD2 (6 bases). CDR3 region: CASSLTTGARADTQYF. DNA for the CDR3: TGTGCCAGCAGCTTGACTACGGGAGCAAGGGCAGATACGCAGTATTTT.